This entry lists 20 T cell receptor beta chains sequenced from one sample in a study of T-cell reconstitution after alpha-beta-depleted transplantation in children. The authors prepared the TCRbeta library with unique molecular identifiers. MiXCR, applied by TCRdb to the PCR reads, yields one record per CDR3 protein. The table lists over 450,000 distinct CDR3 sequences, about 10% of them singletons, with roughly 2.1% in the top ten. Sequencing used PBMCs, obtained before TCRalphabeta/CD19-depleted stem cell transplant. Source of these receptors: a child aged 2-15 years with inherited bone marrow failure, due to receive a stem cell transplant.

In its sample, this clonotype was seen many times. The J gene is TRBJ2-7, the V gene TRBV29-1; no firm D call. V was trimmed by 4 bases and J by 6 bases, leaving 7 bases between them. Germline-derived CDR1 and CDR2 are SQVTM and ANQGSEA. The CDR3 is 10 amino acids. The CDR3 region has the DNA TGCAGCGTTGGCGTGAGCGAGCAGTACTTC. Encoded protein: CSVGVSEQYF.

This chain links TRBV4-3 with TRBJ1-2; D remains unclear. V was cut by 1 base and J by 7 bases, with 7 bases left in between. Germline V gene data show CDR1 as LGHNA and CDR2 as YSLEER. The CDR3 extends over 12 amino acids. For the CDR3, the DNA is TGCGCCAGCAGCCAAGCCCGAGGTGGCTACACCTTC. It codes for CASSQARGGYTF.

This clonotype has only a few counts. V is TRBV28 and J is TRBJ2-7; 10 bases are a match to TRBD1. CDR3 size: 14 residues. Losses at the gene ends were 1 base for V and 10 bases for J; bases not matched to a gene: 7. The germline V gene encodes CDR1 MDHEN and CDR2 SYDVKM. CDR3 sequence: CASSLFAGTGDQYF. The CDR3 coding sequence is TGTGCCAGCAGTTTATTTGCGGGGACAGGGGATCAGTACTTC.

This clonotype was observed a few times. This chain uses TRBV20-1 with TRBJ2-4; 8 positions agree with TRBD1. CDR3 size: 14 residues. Looked up from germline, CDR1 is DFQATT and CDR2 is SNEGSKA (reference sequence). V lost 2 bases to trimming and J lost 9 bases; unmatched junction nucleotides: 9. The CDR3 region is CSARTLRTGIIQYF. Written as DNA, the CDR3 is TGCAGTGCTAGAACCCTAAGGACAGGGATCATTCAGTACTTC.

This clonotype was seen ten or more times. V is TRBV9 and J is TRBJ1-2; D is unclear. V lost 4 bases, J lost 8 bases, and 18 bases lay in between. Germline CDR1 and CDR2: SGDLS and YYNGEE. This CDR3 has 14 amino acids. The CDR3 bases are TGTGCCAGCAGCCCCCGTTTTGGCAATCTGGGCTACACCTTC. Amino acid sequence: CASSPRFGNLGYTF.

In this sample, this clonotype turned up many times. This chain links TRBV12-3 or TRBV12-4 with TRBJ2-1; TRBD2 matches 7 bases. With V trimmed by 4 bases and J by 8 bases, 8 bases remained unmatched. The CDR3 spans 14 residues. The CDR3 DNA sequence: TGTGCCAGCAGTTCAGGGCTAGCGGTGGATGAGCAGTTCTTC. Its translation: CASSSGLAVDEQFF.

With regard to this clonotype: One end of the junction is discordant with germline, which a read error may explain. The rearrangement uses TRBV5-4 and TRBJ2-7; D possibly uses TRBD1 or TRBD2 (5 bases each). This CDR3 is built from 15 residues. The V gene's germline CDR1 is SGHNT and CDR2 YYREEE (reference sequence). CDR3: CANSHTNGTFYEQYF. DNA for the CDR3: TGTGCCAACAGCCACACTAACGGGACCTTTTACGAGCAGTACTTC.

Written as DNA, the CDR3 is TGCAGTGCACCTCGGTCCCGCAGCTCCTACAATGAGCAGTTCTTC. It is translated as CSAPRSRSSYNEQFF. This chain joins TRBV20-1 and TRBJ2-1; D is unresolved. V lost 6 bases to trimming and J lost 0 bases, with 15 bases between them. Germline values: CDR1 DFQATT, CDR2 SNEGSKA (reference sequence). The CDR3 is 15 residues long.

The chain's CDR3 is CASSQWGGVWENTEAFF. The CDR3, as DNA: TGTGCCAGCAGCCAATGGGGGGGGGTATGGGAAAACACTGAAGCTTTCTTT. V gene TRBV6-1 combines with J gene TRBJ1-1, with D possibly TRBD1 on 5 matching bases. The CDR3 loop spans 17 amino acids. CDR1 and CDR2 (germline): MNHNS, SASEGT. V was shortened by 6 bases and J by 2 bases, with 22 bases between the two germline ends.

This sequence joins TRBV19 and TRBJ1-1; D possibly corresponds to TRBD1 (5 bases). Trimming pared 5 bases from V and 2 bases from J, leaving 15 bases between. Germline-derived CDR1 and CDR2 are LNHDA and SQIVND (reference sequence). The CDR3 length is 15 residues. The DNA for the CDR3 is TGTGCCAGTAGTGCCGACGAGGGGCTTAACACTGAAGCTTTCTTT. This sequence encodes CASSADEGLNTEAFF. Full variable domain (remainder filled in from reference TRBV19 and TRBJ1-1): DGGITQSPKYLFRKEGQNVTLSCEQNLNHDAMYWYRQDPGQGLRLIYYSQIVNDFQKGDIAEGYSVSREKKESFPLTVTSAQKNPTAFYLCASSADEGLNTEAFFGQGTRLTVV.

The chain carries TRBV27 and TRBJ2-7, with TRBD1 identical over 7 bases. This CDR3 has 15 residues. Germline V gene sequence: CDR1 MNHEY, CDR2 SMNVEV (reference sequence). Germline trimming cut 5 bases from V and 3 bases from J; bases unmatched to any gene: 10. The CDR3 is CASSITTGLIYEQYF. DNA for the CDR3: TGTGCCAGCAGTATAACGACAGGGTTGATCTACGAGCAGTACTTC.

Ten or more counts support this clonotype. CDR3: CAISDEGNEQFF. The CDR3 DNA reads as TGTGCCATCAGTGACGAGGGGAATGAGCAGTTCTTC. The rearrangement links TRBV10-3 to TRBJ2-1; D may be TRBD1 or TRBD2 (5 bases each). Trimming shortened V by 3 bases and J by 7 bases, and 7 bases separated the two germline ends. This CDR3 comprises 12 residues. CDR1 is ENHRY and CDR2 is SYGVKD in the germline V gene.

The table lists this clonotype with a few counts. The rearrangement uses TRBV11-2 and TRBJ2-7; TRBD2 aligns across 8 bases. Trimming removed 4 bases from V and 6 bases from J; junction bases left unmatched: 2. Germline V gene data show CDR1 as SGHAT and CDR2 as FQNNGV. This CDR3 has 12 amino acids. CDR3 region: CASSSGGAEQYF. Written as DNA, the CDR3 is TGTGCCAGCAGCTCGGGGGGGGCCGAGCAGTACTTC.

This clonotype was recorded at least ten times. The chain couples TRBV6-5 to TRBJ1-3; maybe TRBD1 (6 bases). In germline, CDR1 is MNHEY, CDR2 SVGAGI. The CDR3 runs to 15 residues. Trimming shortened V by 2 bases and J by 4 bases, and 12 bases separated the two germline ends. CDR3 nucleotides: TGTGCCAGCAGTTACGGGGGGCGGGCAGGAAACACCATATATTTT. This translates into CASSYGGRAGNTIYF.

V and J are TRBV23-1 and TRBJ2-7; no reliable D call. TRBV23-1 counts as an open reading frame of uncertain function. The length of the CDR3 is 16 residues. V was cut by 0 bases and J by 2 bases, with 14 bases left in between. In DNA form, the CDR3 reads TGCGCCAGCAGTCAATCTAACGGCCCTGGGGCCTACGAGCAGTACTTC. Protein product: CASSQSNGPGAYEQYF.

The V call is TRBV12-3 or TRBV12-4, the J call TRBJ2-7; 10 positions agree with TRBD1. With V trimmed by 5 bases and J by 4 bases, 8 bases remained unmatched. The CDR3 covers 15 residues. Here the CDR3 DNA reads TGTGCCAGCAGTAGAGCGGACAGGGGGGTTTACGAGCAGTACTTC. Protein sequence: CASSRADRGVYEQYF.

This clonotype has a count of ten or more. The DNA for the CDR3 is TGCAGTGCTAGAGATTTAATAGGGCACGAGCAGTACTTC. It translates to CSARDLIGHEQYF. V and J are TRBV20-1 and TRBJ2-7; D uncertain. The CDR3 covers 13 residues. V lost 0 bases to trimming and J lost 5 bases, with 11 bases between them. Germline CDR1 DFQATT, CDR2 SNEGSKA (reference sequence).

This clonotype was counted ten times or more. The J gene is TRBJ2-1, the V gene TRBV7-2, with no clear D. The germline V gene has CDR1 SGHTA and CDR2 FQGNSA. This CDR3 is built from 13 residues. Trimming shortened V by 2 bases and J by 9 bases, and 11 bases separated the two germline ends. CDR3 DNA: TGTGCCAGCAGCTTAAGAATGACGGGTGAGCAGTTCTTC. Translating it yields CASSLRMTGEQFF.

This clonotype was seen many times. The germline gene is not matched at one end of the junction; a read error may be the cause. This chain connects TRBV20-1 to TRBJ2-7; D is perhaps TRBD1 (5 bases). The CDR3 loop spans 12 amino acids. Germline V gene sequence: CDR1 DFQATT, CDR2 SNEGSKA (reference sequence). The CDR3 DNA reads as TGCAGTGCTAGAGGTGCAGGGAAGGACGGCTTGTTT. Translating it yields CSARGAGKDGLF.

This clonotype was observed many times. The rearrangement links TRBV7-2 to TRBJ2-7; unclear D gene. Trimming took off 2 bases at V and 3 bases at J, with 20 bases between the two ends. Germline V gene lookup returns CDR1 SGHTA and CDR2 FQGNSA. CDR3 length: 17 residues. The CDR3 protein is CASSLRSLRQAGYEQYF. The CDR3 DNA follows: TGTGCCAGCAGCTTAAGGTCCCTCAGGCAGGCCGGCTACGAGCAGTACTTC.